These T cell receptor beta chains were read from a single sample in a study of T-cell reconstitution after alpha-beta-depleted transplantation in children. TCRdb reanalysed the PCR reads using MiXCR and keeps one entry per CDR3 protein. The sample consists of about 980,000 distinct CDR3 sequences, around 30% of them appearing once. Sequenced here: PBMCs, mostly from graft donor cells, sampled 360 days after TCRalphabeta/CD19-depleted stem cell transplant. The receptor set was obtained from a boy younger than two who had a stem cell transplant for SCID, so the T cells may come from the graft donor. CDR3s leave out the opening cysteine and the closing phenylalanine or tryptophan.

V	J	CDR3
TRBV5-6	TRBJ1-6	ASSLFPNSPLH
TRBV11-2	TRBJ2-7	ASSLRGTLTYEQY
TRBV29-1	TRBJ2-1	SVEDLRGEQF
TRBV20-1	TRBJ2-7	SARDGDRGGYEQY
TRBV12-3/TRBV12-4	TRBJ2-1	ASSLEGAGGLSDEQF
TRBV28	TRBJ2-5	ASSTPGETQY
TRBV9	TRBJ2-1	ASSPSRGGYNHEQF
TRBV7-9	TRBJ2-3	ASSPPMDLTDTQY
TRBV6-2/TRBV6-3	TRBJ2-1	ASSYQRGPQF
TRBV20-1	TRBJ2-5	SAAAGQETQY
TRBV7-2	TRBJ2-7	ASSWSRGYGYEQY
TRBV20-1	TRBJ1-1	SASRPVGTEAF
TRBV13	TRBJ2-1	ASSLEARFGPNEQF
TRBV12-3/TRBV12-4	TRBJ2-5	ASSLNMQETQY
TRBV12-3/TRBV12-4	TRBJ2-1	ASSFATSGVHEQF
TRBV10-3	TRBJ1-2	AISESTGTGLRYGYT
TRBV7-2	TRBJ2-7	ASSLEWGPPYEQY
TRBV2	TRBJ2-1	ASRETGQGYNEQF
TRBV5-6	TRBJ2-5	ASSLVAPPETQY
TRBV5-1	TRBJ2-5	ASSYSGGAETQY
TRBV20-1	TRBJ2-1	SARDQRRGGNEQF
TRBV5-1	TRBJ1-2	ASSAGTAINYGYT
TRBV9	TRBJ2-3	ASSVGSLGDTQY
TRBV20-1	TRBJ2-5	SAREGASGETQY
TRBV4-1	TRBJ2-7	ASSRGTAGGYEQY
TRBV20-1	TRBJ2-1	SARPPRRSRF
TRBV5-1	TRBJ2-5	ASSLFPARETQY
TRBV7-2	TRBJ2-7	ASSLNGQGLSYEQY
TRBV5-1	TRBJ1-1	ASSLTRSTEAF
TRBV20-1	TRBJ1-2	SAPGQALLGYT
TRBV5-1	TRBJ1-4	ASTWQGGEKLF
TRBV14	TRBJ1-2	ASSSPGTGPYGYT
TRBV12-3/TRBV12-4	TRBJ1-2	ASSLVSGGYGYT
TRBV5-1	TRBJ2-7	ASSSGGSQSYEQY
TRBV12-3/TRBV12-4	TRBJ1-5	ASSLRGRAWPQH
TRBV11-2	TRBJ2-5	ASSLTSDETQY
TRBV3-1	TRBJ1-6	ASSSSGPLRTTLH
TRBV28	TRBJ1-4	ASSGVRGEEMDEKLF
TRBV20-1	TRBJ2-1	SGERGGSYNEQF
TRBV5-5	TRBJ2-3	ASSGGWGTDTQY
TRBV6-5	TRBJ1-4	ASSYSGGGDNEKLF
TRBV9	TRBJ2-1	ASSELAAYNEQF
TRBV27	TRBJ1-1	ASSLSAANTEAF
TRBV11-2	TRBJ2-3	ASSASGSSTDTQY
TRBV11-2	TRBJ2-3	ASSFSGDTDTQY
TRBV15	TRBJ1-2	ATSRPPYGYT
TRBV12-3/TRBV12-4	TRBJ2-5	ASSPPAGTRETQY
TRBV5-6	TRBJ2-3	ASSREENTQY
TRBV4-2	TRBJ1-5	ASSPHSNQPQH
TRBV19	TRBJ1-2	ASSITGTYGYT
TRBV12-3/TRBV12-4	TRBJ2-7	ASSPPAGEVGSYEQY
TRBV29-1	TRBJ2-7	SVKTIPREQY
TRBV15	TRBJ2-1	ATSSPTGFTYNEQF